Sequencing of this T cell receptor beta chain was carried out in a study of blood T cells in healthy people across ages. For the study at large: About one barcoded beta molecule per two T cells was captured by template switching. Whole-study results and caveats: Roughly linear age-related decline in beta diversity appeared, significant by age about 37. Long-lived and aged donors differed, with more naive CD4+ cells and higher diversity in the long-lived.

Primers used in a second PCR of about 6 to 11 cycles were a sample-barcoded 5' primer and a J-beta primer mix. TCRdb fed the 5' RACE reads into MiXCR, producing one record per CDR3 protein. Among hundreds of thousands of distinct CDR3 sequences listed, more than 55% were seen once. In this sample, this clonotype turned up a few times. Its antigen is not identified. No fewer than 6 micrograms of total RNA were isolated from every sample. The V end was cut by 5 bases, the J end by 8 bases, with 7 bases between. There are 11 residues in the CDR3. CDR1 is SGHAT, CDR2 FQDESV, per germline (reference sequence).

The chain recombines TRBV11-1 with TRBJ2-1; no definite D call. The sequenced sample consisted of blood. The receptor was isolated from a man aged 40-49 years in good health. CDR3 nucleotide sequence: TGTGCCAGCAGCGGACCGGATGAGCAGTTCTTC. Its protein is CASSGPDEQFF.